This TCR beta chain was obtained from a study of T cell changes during pregnancy in multiple sclerosis (dated 2019 in TCRdb). For context, the study as a whole: The study looked at changes in the T cell repertoire across pregnancy in women with multiple sclerosis.

A remark on this clone: What this receptor recognizes is not known. Base-call qualities are not available, and no considerably larger clone is one nucleotide away.

Library construction relied on the immunoSEQ multiplex PCR assay. As stored in TCRdb, this immuneACCESS dataset retains in-frame rearrangements with V and J assigned. A fraction of the clones does not appear; measured against another copy, unresolved V genes explain less than half of the discrepancy, and the remainder lacks a known reason. The sample table shows 29,000 or so clones, and about 92% are seen once. The ten largest clones capture around 0.71% of the sample. V is pared back by 4 bases and J by 5 bases, with 16 bases lying between the germline termini. From the cysteine up to the phenylalanine, the CDR3 has a length of 15 residues. CDR3 DNA is the only sequence kept; it has 45 bases, read in frame from the first base. Reading the germline V gene gives CDR1 SGDLS and CDR2 YYNGEE.

Sequenced material: CD4+ T cells from peripheral blood mononuclear cells, taken in the first trimester of pregnancy. This clonotype originated in a female donor with multiple sclerosis, enrolled in a pregnancy study. The chain couples TRBV9 to TRBJ1-5; no confident D gene assignment can be made. Read as DNA, the sequence is TGTGCCAGCAGCCTTTTCGGGAATTTGGATCAGCCCCAGCATTTT. It translates as CASSLFGNLDQPQHF.